This T cell receptor beta chain derives from a study of CD8 T cells in Susac syndrome. CD8+ and CD4+ T cells were negatively isolated; TEMRA cells were FACS-enriched. For this clonotype: Its antigen remains unknown.

Random hexamers were used to reverse transcribe an amount of roughly 0.45 to 1 ug RNA. TCRdb re-called the immunoSEQ multiplex PCR reads with MiXCR, one entry per CDR3 protein. This table has some 260,000 distinct CDR3 sequences, around 83% appearing once. Germline loops: CDR1 SQVTM, CDR2 ANQGSEA. The CDR3 is 16 residues long. The trim removed 3 bases at V and 6 bases at J, leaving 14 bases unmatched. Study-level findings and limits: By the study's own acknowledgment, its TCR sequencing and HLA analysis included relatively few individuals.

Sequences were obtained from CD8+ T cells from PBMCs. The TCR originated in a human donor with multiple sclerosis. The V gene is TRBV29-1, the J gene TRBJ2-1; TRBD1 matches 7 bases. As DNA, the CDR3 is TGCAGCGTTGAGCCTGACAGGGTGGGATGGGGCAATGAGCAGTTCTTC. This gives the protein CSVEPDRVGWGNEQFF.